Listed below are T cell receptor beta chains from one sample, sequenced in a study of type 1 regulatory T cells. TCRdb processed the reads anew with MiXCR; each CDR3 protein has one entry. Of tens of thousands of distinct CDR3 sequences in the sample, approximately 67% were seen once. No antigen has been assigned to these receptors. What was sequenced was cultured non-Tr1 T cells, either the whole culture or a sorted T cell fraction (not recorded which). The receptors originated from a human donor in good health. Each CDR3 is given with its conserved first and last residue. Fields, in order: CDR3 length, J gene, D gene, V gene, clone size, CDR3 protein, CDR3 DNA. The D gene is left open where the match is weak. Only some rows state a clone size, as once, few, many or a class for expanded clones.

13	TRBJ2-3	-	TRBV15	-	CATSGGRATTQYF	TGTGCCACCAGCGGCGGACGGGCGACTACGCAGTATTTT
14	TRBJ2-2	TRBD1	TRBV5-1	-	CASSGGQGAGELFF	TGCGCCAGCAGCGGGGGACAGGGTGCCGGGGAGCTGTTTTTT
15	TRBJ1-1	-	TRBV5-1	-	CASSLASTGNTEAFF	TGCGCCAGCAGCTTGGCCTCGACAGGGAACACTGAAGCTTTCTTT
14	TRBJ1-5	-	TRBV15	-	CATSRGRDGHPQHF	TGTGCCACCAGCAGAGGGAGGGACGGTCACCCCCAGCATTTT
15	TRBJ1-1	-	TRBV5-1	-	CASSLAEGTAGEAFF	TGCGCCAGCAGCTTGGCCGAAGGAACAGCGGGTGAAGCTTTCTTT
13	TRBJ2-2	-	TRBV6-2/TRBV6-3	-	CASRDPGTGELFF	TGTGCCAGCAGAGACCCGGGGACCGGGGAGCTGTTTTTT
13	TRBJ2-5	-	TRBV9	-	CASSVRGQETQYF	TGTGCCAGCAGCGTCCGGGGGCAAGAGACCCAGTACTTC
14	TRBJ2-5	-	TRBV12-3/TRBV12-4	-	CASRKPGIQETQYF	TGTGCCAGCAGGAAACCAGGCATCCAAGAGACCCAGTACTTC
15	TRBJ1-1	-	TRBV3-1	-	CASSPGTAPDTEAFF	TGTGCCAGCAGCCCCGGAACAGCCCCGGACACTGAAGCTTTCTTT
17	TRBJ1-5	-	TRBV5-5	-	CASSLWGGDSGNQPQHF	TGTGCCAGCAGCTTGTGGGGTGGGGATAGCGGCAATCAGCCCCAGCATTTT
14	TRBJ1-6	-	TRBV5-6	once	CASSSRRANSPLHF	TGTGCCAGCAGCTCCCGCAGGGCCAATTCACCCCTCCACTTT
18	TRBJ2-1	-	TRBV7-9	-	CASSPLPLDSPSSNEQFF	TGTGCCAGCAGCCCTCTACCACTGGACAGTCCCTCCAGTAATGAGCAGTTCTTC
15	TRBJ2-1	-	TRBV6-2/TRBV6-3	-	CASSFRGPRNNEQFF	TGTGCCAGCAGTTTTCGAGGGCCTAGAAATAATGAGCAGTTCTTC
16	TRBJ2-5	-	TRBV5-4	few	CASSLDLPALDETQYF	TGTGCCAGCAGCTTGGATTTGCCCGCTCTCGACGAGACCCAGTACTTC
16	TRBJ1-1	-	TRBV5-1	once	CASSLGQDLMNTEAFF	TGCGCCAGCAGCTTGGGCCAGGACCTCATGAACACTGAAGCTTTCTTT
17	TRBJ2-7	TRBD2	TRBV19	-	CASSPTIGTSGRGEQYF	TGTGCCAGTAGTCCTACGATTGGGACTAGCGGGAGAGGCGAGCAGTACTTC
13	TRBJ2-7	TRBD2	TRBV6-2/TRBV6-3	-	CASRTASGYEQYF	TGTGCCAGCAGAACGGCTAGCGGCTACGAGCAGTACTTC
14	TRBJ1-3	-	TRBV10-3	-	CAISESRGGNTIYF	TGTGCCATCAGTGAGTCAAGGGGTGGAAACACCATATATTTT
12	TRBJ2-1	-	TRBV3-1	-	CASISSLNEQFF	TGTGCCAGCATTTCTAGCCTCAATGAGCAGTTCTTC
16	TRBJ1-6	-	TRBV4-2	-	CASSQDPGRDNSPLHF	TGTGCCAGCAGCCAAGATCCGGGTCGGGATAATTCACCCCTCCACTTT
16	TRBJ2-7	-	TRBV7-2	medium-sized	CASSLVGGRVAYEQYF	TGTGCCAGCAGCTTAGTAGGGGGGCGGGTGGCCTACGAGCAGTACTTC
17	TRBJ2-6	-	TRBV18	once	CASSRNTGIPGANVLTF	TGTGCCAGCTCACGCAACACAGGGATTCCTGGGGCCAACGTCCTGACTTTC
15	TRBJ1-1	-	TRBV11-2	few	CASSRIGRANTEAFF	TGTGCCAGCAGCCGAATAGGACGGGCGAACACTGAAGCTTTCTTT
13	TRBJ2-4	-	TRBV12-3/TRBV12-4	many	CASSLSTEKIQYF	TGTGCCAGCAGTTTGAGTACAGAGAAAATTCAGTACTTC
14	TRBJ2-4	TRBD2	TRBV10-1	-	CASSESLAGNIQYF	TGCGCCAGCAGTGAATCACTAGCGGGAAACATTCAGTACTTC
14	TRBJ1-1	TRBD1	TRBV4-1	-	CASSQLTGTNEAFF	TGCGCCAGCAGCCAATTGACAGGGACGAATGAAGCTTTCTTT
12	TRBJ2-7	-	TRBV20-1	-	CSALRGLGEQYF	TGCAGTGCGCTACGGGGGCTCGGCGAGCAGTACTTC
15	TRBJ1-1	TRBD1	TRBV2	-	CASSETGTANTEAFF	TGTGCCAGCAGTGAGACCGGGACAGCGAACACTGAAGCTTTCTTT
15	TRBJ2-1	TRBD2	TRBV12-3/TRBV12-4	-	CASSSGLAGSNEQFF	TGTGCCAGCAGTTCCGGACTAGCGGGATCCAATGAGCAGTTCTTC
15	TRBJ1-4	TRBD1	TRBV12-3/TRBV12-4	-	CASSLTGAGSEKLFF	TGTGCCAGCAGCCTTACAGGGGCCGGGAGTGAAAAACTGTTTTTT
14	TRBJ1-2	TRBD1	TRBV5-6	-	CASSLQGANYGYTF	TGTGCCAGCAGCTTGCAGGGGGCGAACTATGGCTACACCTTC
15	TRBJ2-6	-	TRBV6-4	once	CASSERPSGANVLTF	TGTGCCAGCAGTGAACGCCCATCTGGGGCCAACGTCCTGACTTTC
11	TRBJ2-2	-	TRBV11-2	-	CATQNTGELFF	TGTGCCACCCAGAACACCGGGGAGCTGTTTTTT
13	TRBJ1-1	-	TRBV11-2	-	CASSIGGNTEAFF	TGTGCCAGCAGCATCGGAGGGAACACTGAAGCTTTCTTT
15	TRBJ2-1	TRBD2	TRBV19	-	CASSLLAGGMHEQFF	TGTGCCAGTAGTTTACTAGCGGGAGGTATGCATGAGCAGTTCTTC
18	TRBJ2-2	TRBD2	TRBV6-6	-	CASTFLAGRDSNTGELFF	TGTGCCAGCACGTTTCTAGCGGGTAGAGACTCGAACACCGGGGAGCTGTTTTTT
15	TRBJ2-2	-	TRBV5-1	few	CASDRGAGGTGELFF	TGCGCCAGCGATAGGGGGGCCGGTGGCACCGGGGAGCTGTTTTTT
18	TRBJ2-5	TRBD2	TRBV20-1	medium-sized	CSASGTSGRALLQETQYF	TGCAGTGCCTCCGGGACTAGCGGGAGGGCTCTCCTCCAAGAGACCCAGTACTTC
14	TRBJ1-4	TRBD1	TRBV20-1	-	CSARDSGTDEKLFF	TGCAGTGCTAGAGATTCCGGGACAGATGAAAAACTGTTTTTT
17	TRBJ2-1	TRBD2	TRBV6-6	-	CASSPSTSGVSYNEQFF	TGTGCCAGCAGCCCTTCGACTAGCGGGGTCTCCTACAATGAGCAGTTCTTC
14	TRBJ2-7	TRBD2	TRBV20-1	-	CSAGGLAGGYEQYF	TGCAGTGCTGGGGGACTAGCGGGAGGCTACGAGCAGTACTTC
12	TRBJ2-2	-	TRBV7-3	-	CASSLTTGELFF	TGTGCCAGCAGCTTAACCACCGGGGAGCTGTTTTTT
15	TRBJ2-5	TRBD2	TRBV5-6	-	CASSVPGGYQETQYF	TGTGCCAGCAGCGTCCCGGGGGGGTACCAAGAGACCCAGTACTTC
18	TRBJ2-7	TRBD2	TRBV9	-	CASSVDSPGVGREGEQYF	TGTGCCAGCAGCGTAGACTCCCCAGGCGTAGGCAGGGAGGGCGAGCAGTACTTC
15	TRBJ1-6	TRBD1	TRBV6-1	few	CASSAYRGDNSPLHF	TGTGCCAGCAGTGCCTACAGGGGTGATAATTCACCCCTCCACTTT
14	TRBJ2-3	-	TRBV23-1	-	CASTCLSRWDTQYF	TGCGCCAGCACCTGCTTGTCCCGTTGGGATACGCAGTATTTT
13	TRBJ2-5	TRBD2	TRBV6-1	-	CALEGLAEETQYF	TGTGCGCTAGAGGGACTAGCGGAAGAGACCCAGTACTTC
15	TRBJ2-1	TRBD2	TRBV19	-	CASKVGTSGSGEQFF	TGTGCCAGTAAGGTCGGGACTAGCGGGAGTGGTGAGCAGTTCTTC
16	TRBJ2-3	TRBD2	TRBV6-6	-	CASSYGGRILADTQYF	TGTGCCAGCAGTTACGGCGGGAGGATCCTCGCAGATACGCAGTATTTT
13	TRBJ2-5	-	TRBV19	-	CASSGSKTETQYF	TGTGCCAGTAGCGGGAGCAAAACAGAGACCCAGTACTTC
11	TRBJ2-5	-	TRBV24-1	-	CATSEGETQYF	TGTGCCACCAGTGAGGGAGAGACCCAGTACTTC